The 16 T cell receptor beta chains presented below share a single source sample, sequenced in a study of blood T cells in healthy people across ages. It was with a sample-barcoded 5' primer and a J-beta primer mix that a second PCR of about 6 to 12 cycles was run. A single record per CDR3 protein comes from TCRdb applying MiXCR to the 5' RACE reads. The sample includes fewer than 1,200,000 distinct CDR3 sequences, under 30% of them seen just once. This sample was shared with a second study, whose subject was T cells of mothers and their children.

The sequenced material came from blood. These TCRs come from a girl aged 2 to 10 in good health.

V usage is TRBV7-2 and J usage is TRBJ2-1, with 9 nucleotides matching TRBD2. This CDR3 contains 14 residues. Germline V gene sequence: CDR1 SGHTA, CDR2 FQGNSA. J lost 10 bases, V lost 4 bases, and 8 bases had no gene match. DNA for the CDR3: TGTGCCAGCAGCTCCCGGACTAGCGCCGGGGAGCAGTTCTTC. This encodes CASSSRTSAGEQFF.

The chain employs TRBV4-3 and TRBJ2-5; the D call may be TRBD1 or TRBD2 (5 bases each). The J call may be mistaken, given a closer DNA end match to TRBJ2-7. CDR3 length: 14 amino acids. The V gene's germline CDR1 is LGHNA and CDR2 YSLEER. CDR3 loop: CASSQRRGQYEQYF. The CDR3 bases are TGCGCCAGCAGCCAGAGACGGGGCCAATACGAGCAGTACTTC.

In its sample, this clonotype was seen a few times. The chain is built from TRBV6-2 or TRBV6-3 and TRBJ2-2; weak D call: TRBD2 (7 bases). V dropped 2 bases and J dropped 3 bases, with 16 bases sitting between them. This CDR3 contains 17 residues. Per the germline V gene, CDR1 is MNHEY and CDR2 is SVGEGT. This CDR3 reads CASSYKGGARDTGELFF. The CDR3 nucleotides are TGTGCCAGCAGTTACAAAGGGGGGGCGCGGGACACCGGGGAGCTGTTTTTT.

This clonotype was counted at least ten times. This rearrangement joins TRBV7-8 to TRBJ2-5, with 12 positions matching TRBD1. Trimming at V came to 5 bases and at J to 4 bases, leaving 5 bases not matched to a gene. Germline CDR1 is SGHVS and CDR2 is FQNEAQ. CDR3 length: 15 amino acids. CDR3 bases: TGTGCCAGCAGCACCGGGACAGGGGGCGTAGAGACCCAGTACTTC. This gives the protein CASSTGTGGVETQYF.

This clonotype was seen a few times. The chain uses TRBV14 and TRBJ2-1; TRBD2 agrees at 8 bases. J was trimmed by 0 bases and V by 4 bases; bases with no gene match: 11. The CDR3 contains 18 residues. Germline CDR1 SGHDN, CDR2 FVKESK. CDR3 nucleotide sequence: TGTGCCAGCAGCCCCCAGAAAGAGACTAGCGTCTCCTACAATGAGCAGTTCTTC. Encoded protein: CASSPQKETSVSYNEQFF. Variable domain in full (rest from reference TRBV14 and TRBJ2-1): EAGVTQFPSHSVIEKGQTVTLRCDPISGHDNLYWYRRVMGKEIKFLLHFVKESKQDESGMPNNRFLAERTGGTYSTLKVQPAELEDSGVYFCASSPQKETSVSYNEQFFGPGTRLTVL.

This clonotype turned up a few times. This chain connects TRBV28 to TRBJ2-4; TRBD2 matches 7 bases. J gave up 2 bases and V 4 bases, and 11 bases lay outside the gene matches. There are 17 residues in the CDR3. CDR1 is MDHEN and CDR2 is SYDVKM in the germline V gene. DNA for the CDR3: TGTGCCAGCAGTTCCCCGCTAGCGGCAGTACCCAAAAACATTCAGTACTTC. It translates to CASSSPLAAVPKNIQYF.

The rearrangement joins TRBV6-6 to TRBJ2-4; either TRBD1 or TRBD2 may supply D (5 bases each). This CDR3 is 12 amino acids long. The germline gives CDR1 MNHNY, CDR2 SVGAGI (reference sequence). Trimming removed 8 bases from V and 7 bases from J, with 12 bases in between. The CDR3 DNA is TGTGCCAGCTCCAGGGAGCAGAACATTCAGTACTTC. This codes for CASSREQNIQYF.

CDR3 in amino acids: CASNLAEQFF. Here the CDR3 DNA reads TGTGCCAGCAATTTAGCTGAGCAGTTCTTC. The rearrangement joins TRBV6-1 to TRBJ2-5; D ambiguous. Near its end, the DNA agrees better with TRBJ2-1, so the J call may be wrong. CDR3 length: 10 residues. Per germline, CDR1 MNHNS and CDR2 SASEGT.

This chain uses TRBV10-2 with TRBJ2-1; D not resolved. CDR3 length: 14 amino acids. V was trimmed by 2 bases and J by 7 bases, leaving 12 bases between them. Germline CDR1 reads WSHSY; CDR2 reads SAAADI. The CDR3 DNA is TGCGCCAGCAGTGAGGCTAGTCAGTATAATGAGCAGTTCTTC. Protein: CASSEASQYNEQFF.

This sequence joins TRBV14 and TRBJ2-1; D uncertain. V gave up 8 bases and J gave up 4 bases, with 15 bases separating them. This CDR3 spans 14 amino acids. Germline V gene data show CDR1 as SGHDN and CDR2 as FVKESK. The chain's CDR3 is CASSPITDYNEQFF. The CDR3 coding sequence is TGTGCCAGCTCTCCAATAACAGATTACAATGAGCAGTTCTTC.

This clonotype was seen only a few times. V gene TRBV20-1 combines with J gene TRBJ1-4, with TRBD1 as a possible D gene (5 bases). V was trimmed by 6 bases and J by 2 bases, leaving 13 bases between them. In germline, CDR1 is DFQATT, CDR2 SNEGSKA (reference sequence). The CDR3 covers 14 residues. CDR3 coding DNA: TGCAGTGCCACCTACAGGAGGACTAATGAAAAACTGTTTTTT. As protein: CSATYRRTNEKLFF.

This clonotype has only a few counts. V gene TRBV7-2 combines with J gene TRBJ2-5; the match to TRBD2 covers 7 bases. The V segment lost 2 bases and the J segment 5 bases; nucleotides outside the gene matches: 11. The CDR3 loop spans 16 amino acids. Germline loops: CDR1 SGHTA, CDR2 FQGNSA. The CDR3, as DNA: TGTGCCAGCAGCTTATTCCCAGCGGGGTTGTCTGAGACCCAGTACTTC. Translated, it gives CASSLFPAGLSETQYF.

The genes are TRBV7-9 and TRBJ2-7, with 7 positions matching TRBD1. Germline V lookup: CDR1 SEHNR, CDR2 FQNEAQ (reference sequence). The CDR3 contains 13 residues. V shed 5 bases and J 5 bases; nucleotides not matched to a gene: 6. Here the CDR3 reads CASSHPTGNEQYF. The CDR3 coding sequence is TGTGCCAGCAGCCACCCGACAGGGAACGAGCAGTACTTC.

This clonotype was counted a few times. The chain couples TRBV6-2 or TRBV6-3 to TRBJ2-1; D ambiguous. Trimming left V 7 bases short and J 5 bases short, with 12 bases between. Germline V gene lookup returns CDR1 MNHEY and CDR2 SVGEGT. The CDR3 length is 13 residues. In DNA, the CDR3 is TGTGCCAGCACCCTTTTCCCCAACAATGAGCAGTTCTTC. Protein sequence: CASTLFPNNEQFF.

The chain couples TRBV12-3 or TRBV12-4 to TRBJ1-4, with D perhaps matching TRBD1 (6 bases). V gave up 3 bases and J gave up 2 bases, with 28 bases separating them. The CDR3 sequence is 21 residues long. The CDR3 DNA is TGTGCCAGCAGTTTTCCGAGGGGGGCAGGATGGAAGAGTGCGACTAATGAAAAACTGTTTTTT. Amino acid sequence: CASSFPRGAGWKSATNEKLFF.

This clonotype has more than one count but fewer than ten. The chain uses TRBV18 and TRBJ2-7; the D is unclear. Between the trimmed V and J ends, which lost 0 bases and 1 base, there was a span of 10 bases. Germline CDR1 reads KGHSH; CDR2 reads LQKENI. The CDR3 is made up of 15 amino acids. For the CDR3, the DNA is TGTGCCAGCTCACCACCGACACGACAATCCTACGAGCAGTACTTC. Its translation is CASSPPTRQSYEQYF.